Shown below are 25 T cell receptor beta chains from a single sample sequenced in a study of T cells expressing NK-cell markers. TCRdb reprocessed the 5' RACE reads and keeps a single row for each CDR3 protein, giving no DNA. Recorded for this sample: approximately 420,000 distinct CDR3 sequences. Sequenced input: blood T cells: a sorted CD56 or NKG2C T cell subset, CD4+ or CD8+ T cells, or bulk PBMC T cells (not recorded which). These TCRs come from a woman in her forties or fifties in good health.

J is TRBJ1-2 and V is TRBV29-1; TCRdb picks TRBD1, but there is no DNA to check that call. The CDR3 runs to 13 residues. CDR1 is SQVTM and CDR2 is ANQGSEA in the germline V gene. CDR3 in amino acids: CSVSPRGAGGYTF.

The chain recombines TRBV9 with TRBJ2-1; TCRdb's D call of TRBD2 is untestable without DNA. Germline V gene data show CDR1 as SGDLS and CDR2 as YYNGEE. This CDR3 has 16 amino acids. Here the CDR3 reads CASSPRLAVSYNEQFF.

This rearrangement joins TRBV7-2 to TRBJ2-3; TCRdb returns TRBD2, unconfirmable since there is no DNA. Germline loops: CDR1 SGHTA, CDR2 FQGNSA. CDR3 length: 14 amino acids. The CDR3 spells CASSPPEVPDTQYF.

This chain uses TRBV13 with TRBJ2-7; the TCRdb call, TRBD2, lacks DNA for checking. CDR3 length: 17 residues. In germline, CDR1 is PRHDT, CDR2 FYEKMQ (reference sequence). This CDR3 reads CASSLGLWTSGSYEQYF.

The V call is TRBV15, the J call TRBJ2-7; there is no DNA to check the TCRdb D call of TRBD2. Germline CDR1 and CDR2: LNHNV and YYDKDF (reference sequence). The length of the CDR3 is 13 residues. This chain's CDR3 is CATSSRTYYEQYF.

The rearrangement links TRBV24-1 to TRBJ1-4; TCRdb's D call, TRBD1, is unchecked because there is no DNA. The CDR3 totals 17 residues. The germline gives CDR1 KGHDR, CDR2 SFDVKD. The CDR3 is CATSDFPGRGANEKLFF.

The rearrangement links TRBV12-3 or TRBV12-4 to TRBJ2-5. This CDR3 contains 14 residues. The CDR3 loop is CASSGISGGETQYF.

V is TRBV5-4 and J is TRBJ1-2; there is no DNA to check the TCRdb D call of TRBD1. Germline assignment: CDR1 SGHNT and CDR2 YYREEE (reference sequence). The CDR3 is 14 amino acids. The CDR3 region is CASSPSQGIGGYTF.

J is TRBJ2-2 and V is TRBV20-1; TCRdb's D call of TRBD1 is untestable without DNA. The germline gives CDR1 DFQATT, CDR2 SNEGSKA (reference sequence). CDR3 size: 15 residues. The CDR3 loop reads CSARATGGETGELFF.

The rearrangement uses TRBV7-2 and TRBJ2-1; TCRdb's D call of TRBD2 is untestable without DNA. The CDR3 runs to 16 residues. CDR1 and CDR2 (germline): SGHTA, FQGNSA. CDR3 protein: CASSFRVHSSYNEQFF.

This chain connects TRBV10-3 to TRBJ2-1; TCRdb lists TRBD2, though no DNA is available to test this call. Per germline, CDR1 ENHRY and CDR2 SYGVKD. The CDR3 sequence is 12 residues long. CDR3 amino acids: CAISEPANEQFF.

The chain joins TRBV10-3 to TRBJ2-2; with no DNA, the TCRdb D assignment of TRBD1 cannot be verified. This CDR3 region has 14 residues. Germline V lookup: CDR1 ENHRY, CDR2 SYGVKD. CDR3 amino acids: CAIRGQDGTGELFF.

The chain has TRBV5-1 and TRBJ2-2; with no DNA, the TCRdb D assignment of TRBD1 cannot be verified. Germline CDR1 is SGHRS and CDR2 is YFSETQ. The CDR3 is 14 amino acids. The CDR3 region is CASQSGQDTGELFF.

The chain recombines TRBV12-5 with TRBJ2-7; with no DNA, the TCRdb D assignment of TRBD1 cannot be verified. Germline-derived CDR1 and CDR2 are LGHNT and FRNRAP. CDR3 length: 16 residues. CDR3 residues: CASGLARQGFFYEQYF. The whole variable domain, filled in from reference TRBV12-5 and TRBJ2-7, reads DARVTQTPRHKVTEMGQEVTMRCQPILGHNTVFWYRQTMMQGLELLAYFRNRAPLDDSGMPKDRFSAEMPDATLATLKIQPSEPRDSAVYFCASGLARQGFFYEQYFGPGTRLTVT.

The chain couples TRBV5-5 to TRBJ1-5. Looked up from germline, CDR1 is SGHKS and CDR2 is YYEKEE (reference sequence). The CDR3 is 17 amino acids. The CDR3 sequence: CASSLDPQGGSNQPQHF.

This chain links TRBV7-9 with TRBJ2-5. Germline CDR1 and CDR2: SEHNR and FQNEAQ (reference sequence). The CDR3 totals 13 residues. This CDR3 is CASSSSNQETQYF.

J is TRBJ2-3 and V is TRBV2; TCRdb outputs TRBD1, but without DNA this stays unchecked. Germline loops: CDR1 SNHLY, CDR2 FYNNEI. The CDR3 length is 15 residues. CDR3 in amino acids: CASTAFGQDGDTQYF.

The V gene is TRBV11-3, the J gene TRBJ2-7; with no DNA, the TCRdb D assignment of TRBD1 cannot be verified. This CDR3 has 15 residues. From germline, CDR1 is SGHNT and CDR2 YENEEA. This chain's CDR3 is CASSLWGQGVVEQYF.

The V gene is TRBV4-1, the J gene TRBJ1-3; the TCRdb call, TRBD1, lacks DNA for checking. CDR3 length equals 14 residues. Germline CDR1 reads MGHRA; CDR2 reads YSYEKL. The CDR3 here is CASSRRQGGNTIYF.

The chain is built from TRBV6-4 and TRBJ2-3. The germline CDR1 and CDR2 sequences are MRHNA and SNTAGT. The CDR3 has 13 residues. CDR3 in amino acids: CATRLASTDTQYF.

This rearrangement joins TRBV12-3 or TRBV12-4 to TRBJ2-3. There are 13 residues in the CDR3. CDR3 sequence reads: CASSTIRPDTQYF.

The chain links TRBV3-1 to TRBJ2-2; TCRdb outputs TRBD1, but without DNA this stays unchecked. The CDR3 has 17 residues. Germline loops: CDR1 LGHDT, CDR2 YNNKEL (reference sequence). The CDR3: CASSQDGGGLITGELFF.

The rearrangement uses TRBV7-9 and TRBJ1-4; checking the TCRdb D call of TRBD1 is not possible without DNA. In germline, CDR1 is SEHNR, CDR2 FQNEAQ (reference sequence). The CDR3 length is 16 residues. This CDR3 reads CASSERQGATNEKLFF.

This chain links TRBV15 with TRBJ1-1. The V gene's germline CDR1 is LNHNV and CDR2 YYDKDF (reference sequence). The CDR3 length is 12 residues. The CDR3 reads CATSRVNTEAFF.

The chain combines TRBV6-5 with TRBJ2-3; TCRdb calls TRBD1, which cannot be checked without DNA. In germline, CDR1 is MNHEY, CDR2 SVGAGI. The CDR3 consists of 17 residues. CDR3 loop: CASSYSIGGTSLDTQYF.